A selection of T cell receptor beta chains follows, all from one sample in a study of vaccination and CD4 T cells after COVID-19. TCRdb recomputed calls from the PCR reads with MiXCR, one row per CDR3 protein. Of around 15,000 distinct CDR3 sequences detected, 60% to 75% appear once; the ten largest clones hold about 10%. These receptors have no identified antigens. Input material: CD4+ T cells from blood, cultured in vitro. These receptors all come from a human donor who had recovered from COVID-19. Each CDR3 is given with its conserved first and last residue. A D gene is named only where the DNA matches it firmly. Clone sizes are given selectively: once, few, many, or a class where the clone is expanded.

TRBV20-1	once	TRBD2	14	TRBJ2-3	TGCAGTGCTAGGTCTCTAGCGGGGGAAGATACGCAGTATTTT	CSARSLAGEDTQYF
TRBV15	once	TRBD1	15	TRBJ2-3	TGTGCCACCAGCAGAGTACAGGGGTTCACAGATACGCAGTATTTT	CATSRVQGFTDTQYF
TRBV29-1	.	TRBD1	13	TRBJ1-4	TGCAGCGTCCTGGACAGGGGTGATGAAAAACTGTTTTTT	CSVLDRGDEKLFF
TRBV6-1	.	.	16	TRBJ1-1	TGTGCCAGCAGTCAGGTAACGGGCCGAGGGGACACTGAAGCTTTCTTT	CASSQVTGRGDTEAFF
TRBV6-1	.	TRBD1	12	TRBJ1-1	TGTGCCAGCAGTACCCCAGGGGGTGAAGCTTTCTTT	CASSTPGGEAFF
TRBV27	.	.	15	TRBJ1-4	TGTGCCAGCAGCGGCGGGGCGAGCCTTAATGAAAAACTGTTTTTT	CASSGGASLNEKLFF
TRBV20-1	few	.	13	TRBJ2-5	TGCAGTGCTAGGCTGGACACCGGCGGGACCCAGTACTTC	CSARLDTGGTQYF
TRBV24-1	.	.	15	TRBJ1-5	TGTGCCACCAGTGACTCGACAGACCTTAATCAGCCCCAGCATTTT	CATSDSTDLNQPQHF
TRBV18	.	.	17	TRBJ1-1	TGTGCCAGCTCACCACCGGGGCTCACCGGCTTAGGTACTGAAGCTTTCTTT	CASSPPGLTGLGTEAFF
TRBV20-1	.	.	14	TRBJ2-1	TGCAGTGCTAGAGAGGGGAGTACGTACAATGAGCAGTTCTTC	CSAREGSTYNEQFF
TRBV7-2	.	.	12	TRBJ1-1	TGTGCCAGCAGCTTACGGCACACTGAAGCTTTCTTT	CASSLRHTEAFF
TRBV11-3	.	.	15	TRBJ1-6	TGTGCCAGCAGCCTCCCGGGACGCGAGCATTCACCCCTCCACTTT	CASSLPGREHSPLHF
TRBV6-1	.	.	14	TRBJ1-1	TGTGCCAGCAGTGATCGAACAGAGAACACTGAAGCTTTCTTT	CASSDRTENTEAFF
TRBV7-9	once	TRBD1	15	TRBJ1-1	TGTGCCAGCAGCCCCCGACAGGGGAGGAACACTGAAGCTTTCTTT	CASSPRQGRNTEAFF
TRBV6-5	.	.	13	TRBJ1-2	TGTGCCAGCAGTTACGACGCGAGTACAGGCTACACCTTC	CASSYDASTGYTF
TRBV27	.	.	14	TRBJ2-2	TGTGCCAGCAGTTTATTGTTGGACACCGGGGAGCTGTTTTTT	CASSLLLDTGELFF
TRBV5-1	.	.	16	TRBJ2-5	TGCGCCAGCAGCTTGGCAGGTAGCTTGAGCCAAGAGACCCAGTACTTC	CASSLAGSLSQETQYF
TRBV5-6	.	TRBD1	15	TRBJ2-5	TGTGCCAGCAGCTTGGGGCAGGGGGCATGGGAGACCCAGTACTTC	CASSLGQGAWETQYF
TRBV28	few	.	18	TRBJ2-1	TGTGCCAGCAGTTTAAGGGGGTTCCGAGGCCGCGACAACAATGAGCAGTTCTTC	CASSLRGFRGRDNNEQFF
TRBV5-1	.	.	14	TRBJ1-3	TGCGCCAGCAGCTTGGAAGGGACGGGAAACACCATATATTTT	CASSLEGTGNTIYF
TRBV27	few	.	14	TRBJ1-1	TGTGCCAGCAGTTTACGGGGGCAGCTCTCTGAAGCTTTCTTT	CASSLRGQLSEAFF
TRBV7-8	once	TRBD2	15	TRBJ2-7	TGTGCCAGCAGCTTAGCGCGACTAGCAGACTACGAGCAGTACTTC	CASSLARLADYEQYF
TRBV27	few	TRBD1	13	TRBJ1-6	TGTGCCAGCGGGGGGACAGGGGTTTCACCCCTCCACTTT	CASGGTGVSPLHF
TRBV11-2	.	TRBD1	15	TRBJ2-7	TGTGCCAGCAGCATATACCGGGACAGCATGTACGAGCAGTACTTC	CASSIYRDSMYEQYF
TRBV20-1	medium-sized	.	14	TRBJ2-5	TGCAGTGCTCTTGGACTCCCAGGGGAAGAGACCCAGTACTTC	CSALGLPGEETQYF
TRBV27	.	.	16	TRBJ2-7	TGTGCCAGCAGTTCCCCCGGGGCAGGGTTGAGTAACGAGCAGTACTTC	CASSSPGAGLSNEQYF